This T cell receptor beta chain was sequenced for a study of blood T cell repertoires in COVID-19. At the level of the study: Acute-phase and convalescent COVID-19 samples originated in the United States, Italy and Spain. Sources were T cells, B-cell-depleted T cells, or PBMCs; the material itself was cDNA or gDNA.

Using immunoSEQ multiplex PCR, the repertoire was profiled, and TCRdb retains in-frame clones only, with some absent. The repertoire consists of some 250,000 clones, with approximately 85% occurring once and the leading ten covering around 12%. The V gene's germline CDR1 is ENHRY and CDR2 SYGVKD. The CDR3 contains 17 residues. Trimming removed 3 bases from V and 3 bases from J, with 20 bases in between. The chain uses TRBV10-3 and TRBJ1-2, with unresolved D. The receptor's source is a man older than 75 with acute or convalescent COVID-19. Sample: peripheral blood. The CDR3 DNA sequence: TGTGCCATCAGTGACTTCTCCGGGTTTCACATGGACTATGGCTACACCTTC. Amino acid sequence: CAISDFSGFHMDYGYTF.